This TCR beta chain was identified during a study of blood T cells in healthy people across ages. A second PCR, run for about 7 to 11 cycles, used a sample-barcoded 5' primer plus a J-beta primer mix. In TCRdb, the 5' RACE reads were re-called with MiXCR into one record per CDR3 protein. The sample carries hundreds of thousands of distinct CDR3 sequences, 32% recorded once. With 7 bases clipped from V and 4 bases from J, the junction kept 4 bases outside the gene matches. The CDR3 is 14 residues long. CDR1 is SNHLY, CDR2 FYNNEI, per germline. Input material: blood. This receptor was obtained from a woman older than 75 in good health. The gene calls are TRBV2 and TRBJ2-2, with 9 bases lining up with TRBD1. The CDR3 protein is CASTGTGSTGELFF. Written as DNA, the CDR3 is TGTGCCAGCACCGGGACAGGGAGCACCGGGGAGCTGTTTTTT.